A single sample is the source of the 4 T cell receptor beta chains below, sequenced in a study of early T cells in non-severe SARS-CoV-2 infection. TCRdb fed the 5' RACE reads into MiXCR, producing one record per CDR3 protein. The sample contains about 80,000 distinct CDR3 sequences, approximately 12% of which appear only once. This sample comprised whole blood, obtained at baseline. The receptors derive from an adult who was a healthcare worker with PCR-confirmed SARS-CoV-2 infection or an uninfected control (not recorded which). The donor label of this sample is uncertain.

The V call is TRBV5-1, the J call TRBJ2-5; D not certain. V lost 2 bases, J lost 0 bases, and 8 bases lay in between. Germline CDR1 reads SGHRS; CDR2 reads YFSETQ. The CDR3 consists of 14 residues. CDR3 loop: CASSFRGNQETQYF. DNA for the CDR3: TGCGCCAGCAGCTTCCGCGGAAACCAAGAGACCCAGTACTTC.

CDR3 DNA: TGCAGTGCTAGACGTCCATCTGGGACGGGGGAGACCCAGTACTTC. The encoded protein is CSARRPSGTGETQYF. The chain combines TRBV20-1 with TRBJ2-5; D is perhaps TRBD1 or TRBD2 (5 bases each). Per germline, CDR1 DFQATT and CDR2 SNEGSKA (reference sequence). This CDR3 contains 15 residues. Trimming took off 2 bases at V and 5 bases at J, with 18 bases between the two ends.

The rearrangement uses TRBV5-6 and TRBJ1-1; a possible D gene is TRBD1 (5 bases). V lost 2 bases, J lost 0 bases, and 8 bases lay in between. The CDR3 totals 14 residues. Per germline, CDR1 SGHDT and CDR2 YYEEEE. The CDR3 loop is CASSLGEMNTEAFF. The DNA of the CDR3 is TGTGCCAGCAGCTTAGGGGAGATGAACACTGAAGCTTTCTTT. Filled out from reference TRBV5-6 and TRBJ1-1, the complete variable domain reads DAGVTQSPTHLIKTRGQQVTLRCSPKSGHDTVSWYQQALGQGPQFIFQYYEEEERQRGNFPDRFSGHQFPNYSSELNVNALLLGDSALYLCASSLGEMNTEAFFGQGTRLTVV.

The chain recombines TRBV4-3 with TRBJ2-1; D call uncertain. The CDR3 covers 14 residues. The V gene's germline CDR1 is LGHNA and CDR2 YSLEER. The V and J ends lost 1 base and 5 bases respectively, with 9 bases between them. The DNA of the CDR3 is TGCGCCAGCAGCCAAGGTTACGGAGACAATGAGCAGTTCTTC. This encodes CASSQGYGDNEQFF.